These T cell receptor beta chains were read from a single sample in a study of blood T cells in healthy people across ages. TCRdb independently ran MiXCR on the 5' RACE reads; one entry per CDR3 protein. The table lists 1.5 million or so distinct CDR3 sequences, roughly 43% of them singletons, with around 4% in the top ten. Source material: blood. The origin of the receptors is a woman younger than 35 in good health. CDR3s include the opening cysteine and the closing phenylalanine or tryptophan. D genes are given only for firm matches. A clone size is listed for some rows: how often the clone was seen (once, few, many), or a class if it is expanded.

-	TRBD1	TRBV5-1	TRBJ2-1	CASSSGQGRSEQFF
-	-	TRBV20-1	TRBJ2-3	CSARDRQNTDTQYF
few	-	TRBV7-9	TRBJ2-1	CASSKLVDEQFF
many	-	TRBV13	TRBJ2-1	CASSLGLAGDEQFF
once	-	TRBV11-2	TRBJ1-6	CASSLPLENSPLHF
-	-	TRBV29-1	TRBJ1-2	CSVTGQGNYGYTF
-	-	TRBV20-1	TRBJ2-1	CSARGSRGSLNEQFF
-	TRBD2	TRBV9	TRBJ2-3	CASSGGGLAGTSTDTQYF
few	TRBD1	TRBV2	TRBJ1-6	CASSIQGGNNSPLHF
-	-	TRBV7-2	TRBJ1-2	CASSLLHSTAQGGYTF
-	-	TRBV5-8	TRBJ2-3	CASSPMLKGITDTQYF
-	TRBD2	TRBV9	TRBJ2-3	CASSVRSSGSGTDTQYF
-	-	TRBV27	TRBJ2-3	CASSPGLRPSTDTQYF
once	-	TRBV20-1	TRBJ1-5	CSATAEYSNQPQHF
-	-	TRBV20-1	-	CSAYSEQGYEQYF
few	-	TRBV11-2	TRBJ1-5	CASSLEGSAGDQPQHF
few	-	TRBV15	TRBJ2-7	CATSRDRIYEQYF
-	-	TRBV9	TRBJ1-2	CASSPDGSNYGYTF
-	-	TRBV7-9	TRBJ1-1	CASRSWRGNTEAFF
few	-	TRBV6-5	TRBJ2-7	CASSMTGRYEQYF
few	-	TRBV7-2	TRBJ1-3	CASSLEGSSGNTIYF
-	-	TRBV7-9	TRBJ2-7	CASSPSISYEQYF
-	TRBD2	TRBV11-2	TRBJ2-3	CASSKARSGGAEDTQYF
-	TRBD1	TRBV10-3	TRBJ1-1	CAISLGQGNTEAFF
-	-	TRBV6-2/TRBV6-3	TRBJ2-7	CASSYNQNYEQYF
many	-	TRBV11-1	TRBJ2-1	CASGIQGRLFF
-	TRBD2	TRBV6-2/TRBV6-3	TRBJ2-1	CASTQTSGYKEQFF
few	-	TRBV6-2/TRBV6-3	TRBJ1-6	CASTIIPDSPLHF
many	TRBD2	TRBV4-1	TRBJ2-3	CASSGLAIDTQYF
once	-	TRBV11-2	TRBJ1-1	CASRQGRGNTEAFF
once	-	TRBV28	TRBJ2-6	CASSLQTLPGANVLTF
-	TRBD2	TRBV2	TRBJ2-7	CASRRDLGLAETYEQYF
-	TRBD2	TRBV2	TRBJ2-4	CASSDVLASDIQYF
-	-	TRBV4-3	TRBJ2-3	CASSPVRARGTETQYF
-	-	TRBV7-2	TRBJ2-7	CASSPRRSEQYF
few	-	TRBV20-1	TRBJ2-7	CSARSQPYEQYF
-	TRBD2	TRBV12-3/TRBV12-4	TRBJ2-1	CASTPGLAHEQFF
-	TRBD1	TRBV20-1	TRBJ1-4	CSATPRGQGEKLFF
many	-	TRBV6-5	TRBJ1-1	CASSYDTEAFF
-	TRBD2	TRBV7-2	TRBJ2-1	CASSPSGTSNEQFF
-	TRBD2	TRBV12-3/TRBV12-4	TRBJ2-1	CASSLAAGGYFYNEQFF
-	-	TRBV20-1	TRBJ2-3	CSARVWEDTQYF
few	-	TRBV4-3	TRBJ2-7	CASSLLLAVTYEQYF
few	-	TRBV29-1	TRBJ2-1	CSEFSRGRLFF
-	-	TRBV5-1	TRBJ2-1	CASSFNRISYNEQFF
-	TRBD2	TRBV20-1	TRBJ2-2	CSAGLAGNTGELFF
few	TRBD2	TRBV7-3	TRBJ2-7	CASSLALGLAGGPQSYNEQYF
-	-	TRBV4-3	TRBJ1-2	CASSQDLGAANYGYTF
-	-	TRBV20-1	TRBJ1-1	CSANYPAGGTEVFF
few	TRBD2	TRBV12-3/TRBV12-4	TRBJ2-5	CASSLAPGLAVNQETQYF